Here is one TCR beta chain with its context. This sample stems from a study of shared clonotypes between healthy human individuals. Assay used: immunoSEQ multiplex PCR; TCRdb lists only in-frame clones, some missing. This sample yields about 800,000 clones, of which roughly 96% are seen a single time; 0.2% to 0.25% belongs to the top ten. The CDR3 runs to 14 residues. Germline V gives CDR1 KGHSH, CDR2 LQKENI. Trimming took off 4 bases at V and 6 bases at J, with 13 bases between the two ends. Terminally differentiated effector memory CD45RA+ cells were left out of the naive CD8 fraction, which was CD45RO-negative and positively selected for CCR7.

The source material was naive CD8+ T cells sorted from blood. The chain uses TRBV18 and TRBJ2-1, with TRBD1 as a possible D gene (5 bases). The receptor comes from a man aged 25-40 years in good health. CDR3 coding DNA: TGTGCCAGCTCACGACCAGACAGCCCCAATGAGCAGTTCTTC. Its translation is CASSRPDSPNEQFF. Variable domain in full (rest from reference TRBV18 and TRBJ2-1): NAGVMQNPRHLVRRRGQEARLRCSPMKGHSHVYWYRQLPEEGLKFMVYLQKENIIDESGMPKERFSAEFPKEGPSILRIQQVVRGDSAAYFCASSRPDSPNEQFFGPGTRLTVL.